The 2 T cell receptor beta chains listed next were all sequenced from one sample in a study of early T cells in non-severe SARS-CoV-2 infection. TCRdb re-analysed the 5' RACE reads in MiXCR, keeping a single row per CDR3 protein. The table includes approximately 90,000 distinct CDR3 sequences, roughly 12% detected once. Source: whole blood, taken at baseline. These receptors were obtained from an adult who was a healthcare worker with PCR-confirmed SARS-CoV-2 infection or an uninfected control (not recorded which).

About this clonotype itself: A much larger clone sits a single nucleotide away, making a read error possible. This chain links TRBV12-3 or TRBV12-4 with TRBJ1-2, with no clear D. This CDR3 region has 15 residues. CDR3 residues: CASSFPAGVNYGYAF. The CDR3 nucleotides read TGTGCCAGCAGTTTTCCAGCCGGGGTTAACTATGGCTACGCCTTC.

This clonotype has a handful of counts. The chain couples TRBV19 to TRBJ1-4, with TRBD1 as a possible D gene (6 bases). The CDR3 spans 16 residues. The germline V gene has CDR1 LNHDA and CDR2 SQIVND (reference sequence). The V and J ends lost 3 bases and 8 bases respectively, with 19 bases between them. CDR3 in DNA: TGTGCCAGTAGTATCCCCTCACGGGGGCGATGGGAAAAACTGTTTTTT. This translates into CASSIPSRGRWEKLFF.